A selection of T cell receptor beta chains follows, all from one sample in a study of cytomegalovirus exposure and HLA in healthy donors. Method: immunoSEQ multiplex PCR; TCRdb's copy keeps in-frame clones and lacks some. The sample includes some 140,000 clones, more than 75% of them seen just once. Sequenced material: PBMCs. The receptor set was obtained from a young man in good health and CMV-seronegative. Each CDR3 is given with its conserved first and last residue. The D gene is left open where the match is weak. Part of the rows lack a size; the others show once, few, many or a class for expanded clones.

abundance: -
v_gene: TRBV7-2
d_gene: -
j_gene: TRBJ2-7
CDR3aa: CASSLGDRTYEQYF
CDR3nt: TGTGCCAGCAGCTTAGGTGACAGAACCTACGAGCAGTACTTC

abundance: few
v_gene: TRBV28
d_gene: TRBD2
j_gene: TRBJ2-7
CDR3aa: CASTRTSGHRSYEQYF
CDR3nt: TGTGCCAGCACCCGGACTAGCGGGCACCGATCCTACGAGCAGTACTTC

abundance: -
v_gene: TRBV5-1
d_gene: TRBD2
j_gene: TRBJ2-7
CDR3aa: CASSVGLAGVEQYF
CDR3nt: TGCGCCAGCAGCGTGGGACTAGCGGGAGTCGAGCAGTACTTC

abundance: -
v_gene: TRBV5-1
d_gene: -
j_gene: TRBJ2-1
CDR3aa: CASSSFPYYNEQFF
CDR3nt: TGCGCCAGCAGTAGTTTTCCGTACTACAATGAGCAGTTCTTC

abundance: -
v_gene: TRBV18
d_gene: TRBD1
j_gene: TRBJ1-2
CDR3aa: CASSPGTGGWPNYGYTF
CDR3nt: TGTGCCAGCTCACCGGGGACAGGGGGTTGGCCTAACTATGGCTACACCTTC

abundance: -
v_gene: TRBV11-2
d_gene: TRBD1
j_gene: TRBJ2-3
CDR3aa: CASSSRTGSGTDTQYF
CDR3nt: TGTGCCAGCAGCTCCAGGACAGGGTCTGGCACAGATACGCAGTATTTT

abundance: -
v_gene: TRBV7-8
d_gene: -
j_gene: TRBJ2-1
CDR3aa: CASSLGGVSLSSYNEQFF
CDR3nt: TGTGCCAGCAGCTTAGGGGGGGTTTCTCTAAGCTCCTACAATGAGCAGTTCTTC

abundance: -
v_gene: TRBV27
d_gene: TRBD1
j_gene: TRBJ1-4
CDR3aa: CASRAGQGPFEKLFF
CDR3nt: TGTGCCAGCAGAGCGGGACAGGGACCGTTTGAAAAACTGTTTTTT

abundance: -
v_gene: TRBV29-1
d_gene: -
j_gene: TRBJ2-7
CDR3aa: CSVESPAYEQYF
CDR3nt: TGCAGCGTTGAGTCACCCGCCTACGAGCAGTACTTC

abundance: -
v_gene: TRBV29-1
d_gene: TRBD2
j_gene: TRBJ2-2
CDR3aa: CSAGGWDTGELFF
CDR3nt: TGCAGCGCCGGGGGGTGGGACACCGGGGAGCTGTTTTTT

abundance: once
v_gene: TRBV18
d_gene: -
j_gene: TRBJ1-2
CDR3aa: CASSPPQQNYGYTF
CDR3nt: TGTGCCAGCTCACCACCCCAACAGAACTATGGCTACACCTTC

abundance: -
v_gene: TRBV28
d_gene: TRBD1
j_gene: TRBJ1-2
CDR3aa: CASSSIHRGDYGYTF
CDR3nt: TGTGCCAGCAGTAGCATCCACAGGGGAGACTATGGCTACACCTTC

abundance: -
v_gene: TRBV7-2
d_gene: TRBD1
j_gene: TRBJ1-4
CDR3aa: CASSFGTGGSEKLFF
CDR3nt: TGTGCCAGCAGCTTTGGGACAGGGGGTAGTGAAAAACTGTTTTTT

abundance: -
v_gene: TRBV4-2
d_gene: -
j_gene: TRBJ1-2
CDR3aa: CASSQDSAINYGYTF
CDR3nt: TGTGCCAGCAGCCAAGACTCAGCGATTAACTATGGCTACACCTTC

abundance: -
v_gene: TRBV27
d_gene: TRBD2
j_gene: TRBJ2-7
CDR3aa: CASSLVLAGDHYEQYF
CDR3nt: TGTGCCAGCAGTTTAGTGCTAGCGGGAGACCACTACGAGCAGTACTTC

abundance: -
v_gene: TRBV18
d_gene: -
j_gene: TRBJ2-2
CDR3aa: CASSRTGTGELFF
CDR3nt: TGTGCCAGCTCACGAACAGGGACCGGGGAGCTGTTTTTT

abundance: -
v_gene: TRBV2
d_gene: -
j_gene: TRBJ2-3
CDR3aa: CASSEEEWDTQYF
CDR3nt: TGTGCCAGCAGTGAGGAGGAGTGGGATACGCAGTATTTT

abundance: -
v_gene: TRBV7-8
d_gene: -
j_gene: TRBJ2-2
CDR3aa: CASSANAWGGRGELFF
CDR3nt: TGTGCCAGCAGCGCGAACGCTTGGGGAGGACGGGGGGAGCTGTTTTTT

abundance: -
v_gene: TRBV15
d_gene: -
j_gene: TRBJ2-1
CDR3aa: CATRGSGLIYNEQFF
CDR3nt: TGTGCCACCCGGGGCTCGGGACTTATCTACAATGAGCAGTTCTTC

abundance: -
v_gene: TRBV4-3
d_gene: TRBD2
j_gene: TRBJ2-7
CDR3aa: CASSLGTSGSYEQYF
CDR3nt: TGCGCCAGCAGCCTCGGGACTAGCGGTTCCTACGAGCAGTACTTC

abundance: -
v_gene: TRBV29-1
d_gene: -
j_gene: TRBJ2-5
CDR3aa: CSVDNRGAKTQYF
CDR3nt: TGCAGCGTTGATAATCGGGGGGCAAAGACCCAGTACTTC

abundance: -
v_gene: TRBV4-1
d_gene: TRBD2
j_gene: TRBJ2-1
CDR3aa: CASRTSAIEKWREQFF
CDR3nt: TGCGCCAGCCGGACTAGCGCCATCGAAAAATGGAGGGAGCAGTTCTTC

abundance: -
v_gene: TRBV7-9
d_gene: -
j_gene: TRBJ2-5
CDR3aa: CASSLNLALETQYF
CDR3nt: TGTGCCAGCAGCTTAAATCTAGCACTGGAGACCCAGTACTTC

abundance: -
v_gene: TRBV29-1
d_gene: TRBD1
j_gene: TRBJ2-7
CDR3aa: CSVSGTGLSYEQYF
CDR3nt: TGCAGCGTCTCCGGGACAGGACTCTCCTACGAGCAGTACTTC

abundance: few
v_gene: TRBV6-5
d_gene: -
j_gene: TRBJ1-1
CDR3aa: CASSPGYTEAFF
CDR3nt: TGTGCCAGCAGTCCAGGGTACACTGAAGCTTTCTTT

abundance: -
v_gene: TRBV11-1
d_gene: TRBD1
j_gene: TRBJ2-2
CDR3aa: CASSLRGQGSTGELFF
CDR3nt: TGTGCCAGCAGCTTACGAGGACAGGGGAGCACCGGGGAGCTGTTTTTT

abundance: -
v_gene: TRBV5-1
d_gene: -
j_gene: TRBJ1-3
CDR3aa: CASSLEGTPGNTIYF
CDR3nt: TGCGCCAGCAGCCTAGAGGGGACACCCGGAAACACCATATATTTT

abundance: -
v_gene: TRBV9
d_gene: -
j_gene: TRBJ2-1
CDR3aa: CASSVVAGRSGEQFF
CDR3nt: TGTGCCAGCAGCGTAGTGGCGGGACGGTCAGGTGAGCAGTTCTTC

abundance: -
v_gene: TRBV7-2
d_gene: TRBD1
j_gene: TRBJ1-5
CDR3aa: CASSKDRGNQPQHF
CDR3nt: TGTGCCAGCAGCAAGGACAGGGGAAATCAGCCCCAGCATTTT

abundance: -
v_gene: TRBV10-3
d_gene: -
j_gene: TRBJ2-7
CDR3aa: CAISEYAYEQYF
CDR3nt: TGTGCCATCAGTGAGTATGCGTACGAGCAGTACTTC

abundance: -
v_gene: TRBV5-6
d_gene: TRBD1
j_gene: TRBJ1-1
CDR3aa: CASSLSGQRPEAFF
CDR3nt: TGTGCCAGCAGCTTGTCGGGACAGAGACCTGAAGCTTTCTTT

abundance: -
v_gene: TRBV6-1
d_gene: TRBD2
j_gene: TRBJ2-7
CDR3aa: CASSERAGVEAYEQYF
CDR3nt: TGTGCCAGCAGTGAAAGGGCGGGGGTGGAGGCCTACGAGCAGTACTTC

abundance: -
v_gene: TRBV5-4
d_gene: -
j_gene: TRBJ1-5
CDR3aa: CASSPGTEFNQPQHF
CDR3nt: TGCGCCAGCAGCCCAGGGACTGAGTTCAATCAGCCCCAGCATTTT

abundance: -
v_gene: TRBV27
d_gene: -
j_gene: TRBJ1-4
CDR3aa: CASSLSIRATNEKLFF
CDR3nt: TGTGCCAGCAGTTTATCGATCAGGGCAACTAATGAAAAACTGTTTTTT

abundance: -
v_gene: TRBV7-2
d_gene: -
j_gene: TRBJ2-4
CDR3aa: CASSRQRNIQYF
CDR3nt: TGTGCCAGCAGTCGACAGAGAAACATTCAGTACTTC

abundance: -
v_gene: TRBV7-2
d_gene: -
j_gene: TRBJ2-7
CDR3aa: CASSLGVGSYAEQYF
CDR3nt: TGTGCCAGCAGCTTAGGTGTTGGGAGTTATGCCGAGCAGTACTTC

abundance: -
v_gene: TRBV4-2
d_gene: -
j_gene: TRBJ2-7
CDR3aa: CASSFRTEDYYEQYF
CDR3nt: TGTGCCAGCAGCTTCCGGACGGAGGATTACTACGAGCAGTACTTC

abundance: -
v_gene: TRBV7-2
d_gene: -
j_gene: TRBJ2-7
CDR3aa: CASSLAELSGEQYF
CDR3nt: TGTGCCAGCAGCTTAGCGGAGTTGTCCGGCGAGCAGTACTTC

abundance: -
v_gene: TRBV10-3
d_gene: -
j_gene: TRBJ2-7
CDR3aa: CAISGTDTAYEQYF
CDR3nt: TGTGCCATCAGTGGGACGGACACCGCCTACGAGCAGTACTTC

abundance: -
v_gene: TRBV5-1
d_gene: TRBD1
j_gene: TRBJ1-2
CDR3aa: CASSSGQPGDYGYTF
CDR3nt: TGCGCCAGCAGCTCGGGACAGCCGGGTGACTATGGCTACACCTTC

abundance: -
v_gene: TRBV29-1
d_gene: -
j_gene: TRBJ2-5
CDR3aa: CSVPLASGETQYF
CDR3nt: TGCAGCGTGCCTCTAGCGTCGGGAGAGACCCAGTACTTC

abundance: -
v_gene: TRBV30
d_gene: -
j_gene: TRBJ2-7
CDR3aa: CAWRQVFSYEQYF
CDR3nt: TGTGCCTGGAGACAGGTCTTCTCCTACGAGCAGTACTTC

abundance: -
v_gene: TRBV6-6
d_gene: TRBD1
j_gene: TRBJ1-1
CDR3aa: CASSYQGQANTEAFF
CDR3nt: TGTGCCAGCAGTTACCAGGGACAGGCGAACACTGAAGCTTTCTTT

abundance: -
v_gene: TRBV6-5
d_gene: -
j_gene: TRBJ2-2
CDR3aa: CASSFSGGDTGELFF
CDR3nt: TGTGCCAGCAGCTTTAGCGGAGGGGACACCGGGGAGCTGTTTTTT

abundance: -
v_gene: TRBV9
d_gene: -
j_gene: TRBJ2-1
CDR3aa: CASSVVGQGFDNEQFF
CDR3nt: TGTGCCAGCAGCGTAGTAGGGCAGGGTTTTGACAATGAGCAGTTCTTC

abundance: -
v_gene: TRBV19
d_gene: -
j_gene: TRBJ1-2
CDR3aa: CASSTSHTGSFYGYTF
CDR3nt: TGTGCCAGTAGTACATCGCACACCGGGTCTTTCTATGGCTACACCTTC

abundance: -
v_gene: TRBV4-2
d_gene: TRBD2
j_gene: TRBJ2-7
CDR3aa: CASSQAFRTSGPYEQYF
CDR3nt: TGTGCCAGCAGCCAGGCGTTTAGGACTAGCGGCCCCTACGAGCAGTACTTC

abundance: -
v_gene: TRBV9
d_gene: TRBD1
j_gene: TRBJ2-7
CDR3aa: CASSISQGSLYEQYF
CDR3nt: TGTGCCAGCAGCATATCACAGGGGTCCCTCTACGAGCAGTACTTC

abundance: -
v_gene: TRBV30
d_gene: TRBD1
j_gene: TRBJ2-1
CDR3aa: CAWSNRGLHNEQFF
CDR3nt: TGTGCCTGGAGTAATAGGGGGCTACACAATGAGCAGTTCTTC

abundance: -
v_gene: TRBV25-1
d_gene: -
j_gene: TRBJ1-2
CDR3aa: CASSEEVSDF
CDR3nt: TGTGCCAGCAGTGAAGAAGTGAGCGACTTC